This T cell receptor (beta chain) was documented in a study of T cells in Graves' hyperthyroidism and ophthalmopathy. Study-level background: Specimen type is peripheral blood, collected at initial diagnosis prior to any treatment.

Researchers amplified the TCR beta CDR3 regions from RNA transcripts. The study used the HTBI primer set for a first-round RT-PCR of the TCR CDR3. TCRdb passed the multiplex PCR reads through MiXCR, listing each CDR3 protein once. In the table there are 400,000 to 550,000 distinct CDR3 sequences, roughly 24% of which are singletons. Concerning this clonotype itself: Its antigen is unknown.

There are 15 residues in the CDR3. CDR1 and CDR2 from the germline V gene are MGHDK and SYGVNS. V lost 5 bases to trimming and J lost 5 bases, with 18 bases between them. The cohort's ophthalmopathy patients, a group with duration under 3 months, had a Clinical Activity Score of at least 3 and a NOSPECS grade of at least 4. Study results and limitations: The majority of expanded thyroid clonotypes above 0.001 also appeared in blood.

This TCR derives from a young woman with Graves' ophthalmopathy. Sequencing input: blood. This rearrangement joins TRBV25-1 to TRBJ2-5; perhaps TRBD1 as D (7 bases). The CDR3 DNA follows: TGTGCCAGCAGTTCCCGGGCGGGACAGAGGGAGACCCAGTACTTC. It is translated as CASSSRAGQRETQYF. Using reference TRBV25-1 and TRBJ2-5 for the parts outside the CDR3, the full variable domain is EADIYQTPRYLVIGTGKKITLECSQTMGHDKMYWYQQDPGMELHLIHYSYGVNSTEKGDLSSESTVSRIRTEHFPLTLESARPSHTSQYLCASSSRAGQRETQYFGPGTRLLVL.